These 4 T cell receptor beta chains share one sample of origin, sequenced in a study of patients and donors after allogeneic stem cell transplantation. Each CDR3 protein is one row after TCRdb ran MiXCR on the RT-PCR reads. Here the sample spans about 960,000 distinct CDR3 sequences, more than 15% being singletons. Sequencing was done on a sample of blood, either unsorted or a sorted T cell fraction (not recorded which). The origin of the receptors is a human donor who was either an allogeneic HSCT recipient or a stem cell or donor lymphocyte infusion donor (not recorded which). It is not recorded whose cells these are; they may come from a transplant donor.

This clonotype was observed a handful of times. The chain links TRBV24-1 to TRBJ1-2; D is unclear. CDR1 and CDR2 from the germline V gene are KGHDR and SFDVKD. This CDR3 is built from 15 residues. V was clipped by 6 bases and J by 6 bases, with 19 bases between them. The CDR3 here is CATSPTPPSVHGYTF. The CDR3 DNA follows: TGTGCCACCAGTCCAACACCACCCTCTGTCCATGGCTACACCTTC.

The chain has TRBV25-1 and TRBJ2-1, with TRBD2 matching 8 bases. CDR3 length: 17 amino acids. Germline CDR1 and CDR2: MGHDK and SYGVNS. V dropped 2 bases and J dropped 7; count of bases not matched to a gene: 13. CDR3 coding DNA: TGTGCCAGCAGTGAACGTGGCCAGGGGTTAGCGGGGAATGAGCAGTTCTTC. Encoded protein: CASSERGQGLAGNEQFF.

The table lists this clonotype with a few counts. This chain joins TRBV7-3 and TRBJ2-3; either TRBD1 or TRBD2 may fit D (5 bases each). Germline V gives CDR1 SGHTA, CDR2 FQGTGA. The CDR3 extends over 16 amino acids. Trimming took 3 bases from V and 0 from J, leaving 13 bases between them. The chain's CDR3 is CASSLRGRFSTDTQYF. CDR3 bases: TGTGCCAGCAGCTTGAGGGGACGGTTTAGCACAGATACGCAGTATTTT. The complete variable domain, with remaining parts taken from reference TRBV7-3 and TRBJ2-3, reads GAGVSQTPSNKVTEKGKYVELRCDPISGHTALYWYRQSLGQGPEFLIYFQGTGAADDSGLPNDRFFAVRPEGSVSTLKIQRTERGDSAVYLCASSLRGRFSTDTQYFGPGTRLTVL.

The J gene is TRBJ1-5, the V gene TRBV29-1, with D perhaps TRBD1 (5 bases). Germline lookup yields CDR1 SQVTM and CDR2 ANQGSEA. CDR3 length equals 14 residues. Deletions cut 4 bases from V and 0 bases from J, with 10 bases between. The CDR3 spells CSVGGEGSNQPQHF. The DNA of the CDR3 is TGCAGCGTTGGGGGGGAAGGTAGCAATCAGCCCCAGCATTTT.